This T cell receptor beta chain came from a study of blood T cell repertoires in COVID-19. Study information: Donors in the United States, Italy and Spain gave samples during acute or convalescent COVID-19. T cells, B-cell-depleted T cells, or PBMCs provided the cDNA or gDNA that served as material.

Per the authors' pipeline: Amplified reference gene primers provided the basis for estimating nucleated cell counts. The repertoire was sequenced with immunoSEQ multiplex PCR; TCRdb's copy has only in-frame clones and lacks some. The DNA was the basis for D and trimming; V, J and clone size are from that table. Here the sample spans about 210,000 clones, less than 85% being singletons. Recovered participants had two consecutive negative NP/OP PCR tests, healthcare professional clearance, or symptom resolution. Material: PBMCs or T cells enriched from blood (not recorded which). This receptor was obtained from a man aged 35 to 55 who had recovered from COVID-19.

The CDR3 DNA reads as TGCAGCGTTGGGATCAGGGCGAACACTGAAGCTTTCTTT. This sequence encodes CSVGIRANTEAFF. The chain has TRBV29-1 and TRBJ1-1; weak D call: TRBD1 (5 bases). CDR1 and CDR2 (germline): SQVTM, ANQGSEA. V was clipped by 4 bases and J by 1 base, with 10 bases between them. This CDR3 has 13 amino acids.